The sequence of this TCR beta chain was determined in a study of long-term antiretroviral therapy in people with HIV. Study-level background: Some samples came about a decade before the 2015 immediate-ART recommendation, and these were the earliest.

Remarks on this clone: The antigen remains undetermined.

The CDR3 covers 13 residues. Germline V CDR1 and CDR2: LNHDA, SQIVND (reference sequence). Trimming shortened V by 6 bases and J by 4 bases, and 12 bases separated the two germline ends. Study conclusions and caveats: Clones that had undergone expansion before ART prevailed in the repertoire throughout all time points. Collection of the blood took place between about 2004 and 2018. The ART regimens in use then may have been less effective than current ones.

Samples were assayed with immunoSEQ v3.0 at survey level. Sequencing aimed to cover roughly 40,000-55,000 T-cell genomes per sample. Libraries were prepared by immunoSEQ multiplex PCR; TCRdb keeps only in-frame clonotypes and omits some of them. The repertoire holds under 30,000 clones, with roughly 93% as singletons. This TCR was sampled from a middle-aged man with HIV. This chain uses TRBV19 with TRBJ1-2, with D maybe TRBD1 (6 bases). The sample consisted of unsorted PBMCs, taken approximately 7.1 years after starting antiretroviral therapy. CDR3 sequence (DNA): TGTGCCAGTAGAACCAGGGGAGGCTATGGCTACACCTTC. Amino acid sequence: CASRTRGGYGYTF.